The 22 T cell receptor beta chains presented below share a single source sample, sequenced in a study of spatial heterogeneity in lung cancer. TCRdb independently ran MiXCR on the 5' RACE reads; one entry per CDR3 protein. In the table there are some 53,000 distinct CDR3 sequences, roughly 7% of which are singletons. Time point of the sample: sample taken at primary tumor resection. Whole RNA, isolated from tumor, nontumor lung or frozen PBMC, was sequenced without prior sorting. Sample: PBMCs, taken at surgery. Receptors were obtained from a female donor with early-stage non-small cell lung cancer.

This clonotype was counted many times. The V and J genes are TRBV4-1 and TRBJ2-3; TRBD2 matches at 7 bases. The J segment lost 2 bases and the V segment lost 4 bases, leaving 3 bases of the junction unmatched. The germline gives CDR1 MGHRA, CDR2 YSYEKL. CDR3 size: 14 residues. As DNA, the CDR3 is TGCGCCAGCAGCCCGGGACTACCCACAGATACGCAGTATTTT. It is translated as CASSPGLPTDTQYF.

This clonotype was seen many times. The CDR3 coding sequence is TGCGCCAGCAGCGGGGGAAAAGGCTACACCTTC. Translation: CASSGGKGYTF. The chain combines TRBV5-1 with TRBJ1-2; a possible D gene is TRBD1 (5 bases). The CDR3 totals 11 residues. The V end was cut by 4 bases, the J end by 8 bases, with 9 bases between. The germline gives CDR1 SGHRS, CDR2 YFSETQ.

Many counts were recorded for this clonotype. V usage is TRBV7-2 and J usage is TRBJ2-2, with D possibly matching TRBD2 (5 bases). Germline lookup yields CDR1 SGHTA and CDR2 FQGNSA. CDR3 length equals 14 residues. Trimming removed 5 bases at V and 4 bases at J, with 11 bases between. The CDR3 DNA reads TGTGCCAGCAGCCTTGGACTCCTCACCGGGGAGCTGTTTTTT. Translation: CASSLGLLTGELFF. Based on the CDR3 plus reference TRBV7-2 and TRBJ2-2, the full variable domain is GAGVSQSPSNKVTEKGKDVELRCDPISGHTALYWYRQSLGQGLEFLIYFQGNSAPDKSGLPSDRFSAERTGGSVSTLTIQRTQQEDSAVYLCASSLGLLTGELFFGEGSRLTVL.

This clonotype was seen only a few times. V gene TRBV12-3 or TRBV12-4 combines with J gene TRBJ2-3, with 7 positions matching TRBD2. The CDR3 extends over 13 amino acids. After removal of 5 bases from V and 6 bases from J, the junction contained 5 bases not matched to a gene. The DNA for the CDR3 is TGTGCCAGCAGTCTCGGGGGGTTGGATACGCAGTATTTT. This encodes CASSLGGLDTQYF.

This clonotype occurred many times. The chain joins TRBV20-1 to TRBJ2-5; D may be TRBD1 or TRBD2 (5 bases each). Germline V lookup: CDR1 DFQATT, CDR2 SNEGSKA (reference sequence). Trimming cost V 2 bases and J 2 bases, with 21 bases left between them. The CDR3 is 17 amino acids. In nucleotides, the CDR3 is TGCAGTGCTAGACCAATCGATACCAGGGACCCGCAAGAGACCCAGTACTTC. It translates to CSARPIDTRDPQETQYF.

This clonotype showed up just a few times. The CDR3 DNA sequence: TGTGCCAGGTCATGCGACAAGGAGACCCAGTACTTC. It encodes CARSCDKETQYF. This chain links TRBV5-6 with TRBJ2-5, with D uncertain. Trimming stripped 8 bases from V and 5 bases from J, with 13 bases between. CDR3 length: 12 residues. Per germline, CDR1 SGHDT and CDR2 YYEEEE.

This clonotype was observed many times. This chain connects TRBV30 to TRBJ1-4; a weak D match, TRBD1 (5 bases). V was shortened by 5 bases and J by 8 bases, with 15 bases between the two germline ends. The CDR3 has 13 residues. Germline V gives CDR1 GTSNPN, CDR2 SVGIG (reference sequence). In DNA form, the CDR3 reads TGTGCCTGGCACAAAAGGGGAAAGGAAAAACTGTTTTTT. Translated, it gives CAWHKRGKEKLFF.

This clonotype was observed many times. This chain joins TRBV28 and TRBJ2-7; the match to TRBD1 covers 8 bases. With 8 bases clipped from V and 7 bases from J, the junction kept 13 bases outside the gene matches. CDR1 is MDHEN, CDR2 SYDVKM, per germline. This CDR3 spans 14 amino acids. CDR3 sequence: CASGKTDRDWEQYF. The DNA for the CDR3 is TGTGCCAGCGGAAAAACGGACAGGGACTGGGAGCAGTACTTC. Full variable domain (rest looked up from reference TRBV28 and TRBJ2-7): DVKVTQSSRYLVKRTGEKVFLECVQDMDHENMFWYRQDPGLGLRLIYFSYDVKMKEKGDIPEGYSVSREKKERFSLILESASTNQTSMYLCASGKTDRDWEQYFGPGTRLTVT.

This clonotype was counted at least ten times. The chain combines TRBV6-1 with TRBJ2-5; 8 nucleotides match TRBD2. Germline V gene sequence: CDR1 MNHNS, CDR2 SASEGT. V lost 8 bases, J lost 4 bases, and 12 bases stayed unmatched. The CDR3 is made up of 15 amino acids. CDR3 sequence: CASGRGSGGLETQYF. Written as DNA, the CDR3 is TGTGCCAGCGGCCGGGGCAGCGGGGGTTTAGAGACCCAGTACTTC.

The chain has TRBV20-1 and TRBJ2-3; TRBD2 matches at 9 bases. In germline, CDR1 is DFQATT, CDR2 SNEGSKA (reference sequence). This CDR3 contains 15 residues. Unmatched junction bases numbered 4, after V lost 3 bases and J lost 0 bases. The CDR3 DNA is TGCAGTGCTAGCTCTAGCGGGGTGAGCACAGATACGCAGTATTTT. Translation: CSASSSGVSTDTQYF.

This clonotype has ten or more counts. The V and J genes are TRBV4-1 and TRBJ2-3; 7 bases align to TRBD1. This CDR3 is built from 16 residues. J lost 2 bases, V lost 0 bases, and 5 bases had no gene match. CDR1 is MGHRA and CDR2 is YSYEKL in the germline V gene. This CDR3 is CASSQDQTGITDTQYF. CDR3 coding DNA: TGCGCCAGCAGCCAAGACCAGACAGGGATCACAGATACGCAGTATTTT.

This clonotype has at least ten counts. J is TRBJ1-1 and V is TRBV2; D is perhaps TRBD1 (5 bases). Germline CDR1 reads SNHLY; CDR2 reads FYNNEI. CDR3 length equals 13 residues. V gave up 2 bases and J gave up 3 bases, with 7 bases separating them. DNA for the CDR3: TGTGCCAGCAGTGAAAGGGGAGACACTGAAGCTTTCTTT. This encodes CASSERGDTEAFF. The variable domain in full, completed from reference TRBV2 and TRBJ1-1, reads EPEVTQTPSHQVTQMGQEVILRCVPISNHLYFYWYRQILGQKVEFLVSFYNNEISEKSEIFDDQFSVERPDGSNFTLKIRSTKLEDSAMYFCASSERGDTEAFFGQGTRLTVV.

There are many counts of this clonotype. The chain combines TRBV9 with TRBJ1-3; D unclear. The CDR3 consists of 15 residues. V was clipped by 3 bases and J by 0 bases, with 10 bases between them. Germline V gene data show CDR1 as SGDLS and CDR2 as YYNGEE. CDR3 sequence: CASSARLGSGNTIYF. Written as DNA, the CDR3 is TGTGCCAGCAGCGCTAGACTTGGCTCTGGAAACACCATATATTTT.

The table lists this clonotype with many counts. The gene calls are TRBV7-9 and TRBJ2-5; 7 bases are shared with TRBD1. The CDR3 length is 13 residues. The V segment lost 4 bases and the J segment 2 bases; nucleotides outside the gene matches: 1. Germline V lookup: CDR1 SEHNR, CDR2 FQNEAQ (reference sequence). The CDR3 loop reads CASSSGQQETQYF. The CDR3 coding sequence is TGTGCCAGCAGCTCGGGACAGCAAGAGACCCAGTACTTC.

This clonotype was recorded many times. The chain recombines TRBV4-1 with TRBJ2-3; D ambiguous. The CDR3 extends over 13 amino acids. CDR1 and CDR2 (germline): MGHRA, YSYEKL. Deletions cut 0 bases from V and 7 bases from J, with 8 bases between. CDR3 sequence (DNA): TGCGCCAGCAGCCAAGATCGAGTTTATACGCAGTATTTT. Protein: CASSQDRVYTQYF.

This clonotype was detected a few times. The rearrangement uses TRBV3-1 and TRBJ1-3; D ambiguous. CDR3 length: 16 amino acids. The germline V gene encodes CDR1 LGHDT and CDR2 YNNKEL (reference sequence). V was clipped by 1 base and J by 0 bases, with 10 bases between them. CDR3 amino acids: CASSQGTPFSGNTIYF. CDR3 bases: TGTGCCAGCAGCCAAGGAACCCCTTTCTCTGGAAACACCATATATTTT.

The rearrangement joins TRBV7-8 to TRBJ2-2; D may be TRBD1 or TRBD2 (6 bases each). From germline, CDR1 is SGHVS and CDR2 FQNEAQ. This CDR3 has 12 residues. The CDR3 coding sequence is TGTGGAGGGGGGCGGAACACCGGGGAGCTGTTTTTT. This gives the protein CGGGRNTGELFF.

This clonotype occurred many times. The V call is TRBV25-1, the J call TRBJ1-1, with a weak D call TRBD1 (6 bases). The CDR3 is 13 residues long. The germline V gene encodes CDR1 MGHDK and CDR2 SYGVNS. V lost 8 bases and J lost 8, with 18 bases in between. The CDR3 nucleotides are TGTGCCAGCGTTTGGCCCGAACAGGGCGAAGCTTTCTTT. Residues: CASVWPEQGEAFF.

This clonotype was seen many times. CDR3 coding DNA: TGCAGCGTGGGACTAGCGGGGGGCCTTTCAGATACGCAGTATTTT. This gives the protein CSVGLAGGLSDTQYF. V usage is TRBV29-1 and J usage is TRBJ2-3; 15 nucleotides align to TRBD2. In germline, CDR1 is SQVTM, CDR2 ANQGSEA. V shed 6 bases, J shed 4 bases, and the junction held 5 bases outside the gene matches. The CDR3 has 15 amino acids.

The sample holds a few counts of this clonotype. This chain connects TRBV15 to TRBJ1-1; D unresolved. This CDR3 contains 16 residues. V gave up 0 bases and J gave up 3 bases, with 14 bases separating them. Germline values: CDR1 LNHNV, CDR2 YYDKDF (reference sequence). CDR3 coding DNA: TGTGCCACCAGCAGAGACTTAGGGTTCACGGACACTGAAGCTTTCTTT. Its translation: CATSRDLGFTDTEAFF.

This chain connects TRBV5-5 to TRBJ2-7; D gene unclear. The ends were cut back, 3 bases at V and 0 bases at J, with 10 bases in the middle. Germline CDR1 is SGHKS and CDR2 is YYEKEE (reference sequence). The CDR3 contains 14 residues. The CDR3 reads CASSSVTVSYEQYF. The CDR3 bases are TGTGCCAGCAGCTCCGTAACAGTCTCCTACGAGCAGTACTTC.

This clonotype has a count of ten or more. J is TRBJ2-3 and V is TRBV7-9; unclear D gene. The CDR3 runs 13 residues. V dropped 5 bases and J dropped 2 bases, with 8 bases sitting between them. Germline CDR1 SEHNR, CDR2 FQNEAQ (reference sequence). The CDR3 protein is CASSPTNTDTQYF. CDR3 nucleotide sequence: TGTGCCAGCAGCCCAACCAACACAGATACGCAGTATTTT. Drawing the rest from reference TRBV7-9 and TRBJ2-3, the complete variable domain is DTGVSQNPRHKITKRGQNVTFRCDPISEHNRLYWYRQTLGQGPEFLTYFQNEAQLEKSRLLSDRFSAERPKGSFSTLEIQRTEQGDSAMYLCASSPTNTDTQYFGPGTRLTVL.